The T cell receptor beta chain described here comes from a study of a mutant IDH1 vaccine in newly diagnosed glioma. Documented time point: week 11, during vaccination. Each dose delivered 300 ug of mutant IDH1 20-mer peptide subcutaneously with imiquimod. The assay was immunoSEQ multiplex PCR, and TCRdb's table has in-frame clones only and misses some. This table holds some 60,000 clones, under 90% found once. Trimming removed 3 bases from V and 10 bases from J, with 19 bases in between. CDR1 is SGHTA and CDR2 is FQGNSA in the germline V gene. This CDR3 has 15 residues. This clone showed up just a few times. The antigen is undetermined.

The sequence was obtained from a man aged 25-45 years with glioma. Sequencing used PBMCs, obtained from a glioma patient whose treatment included an IDH1 peptide vaccine. The chain links TRBV7-2 to TRBJ2-1; a possible D gene is TRBD2 (6 bases). CDR3 region: CASSFRDFGALEQFF. The CDR3 DNA is TGTGCCAGCAGCTTTCGGGACTTTGGGGCCCTAGAGCAGTTCTTC.